This T cell receptor beta chain was obtained from a study of blood T cell repertoires in COVID-19. Across the study: COVID-19 samples, acute and convalescent, were from the United States, Italy and Spain. T cells, B-cell-depleted T cells, or PBMCs provided the cDNA or gDNA that served as material.

The CDR3 runs to 15 residues. V lost 1 base to trimming and J lost 3 bases; unmatched junction nucleotides: 6. Germline CDR1 and CDR2: SGHTA and FQGNSA. As handled by the study authors: From reference gene primer amplification, estimates of nucleated cell counts were derived. Libraries were prepared by immunoSEQ multiplex PCR; TCRdb keeps only in-frame clonotypes and omits some of them. V, J and clone size are those of that table, while D and trimming were read from the DNA. The sample shows 35,000 to 55,000 clones, nearly 70% of them seen only once. The chain links TRBV7-2 to TRBJ2-7; TRBD2 agrees at 7 bases. The sample taken for sequencing was peripheral blood. This clonotype originated in an elderly man with acute or convalescent COVID-19. CDR3 in DNA: TGTGCCAGCAGCTTAGGAAGCAGGGAGGGCTACGAGCAGTACTTC. Its translation: CASSLGSREGYEQYF.